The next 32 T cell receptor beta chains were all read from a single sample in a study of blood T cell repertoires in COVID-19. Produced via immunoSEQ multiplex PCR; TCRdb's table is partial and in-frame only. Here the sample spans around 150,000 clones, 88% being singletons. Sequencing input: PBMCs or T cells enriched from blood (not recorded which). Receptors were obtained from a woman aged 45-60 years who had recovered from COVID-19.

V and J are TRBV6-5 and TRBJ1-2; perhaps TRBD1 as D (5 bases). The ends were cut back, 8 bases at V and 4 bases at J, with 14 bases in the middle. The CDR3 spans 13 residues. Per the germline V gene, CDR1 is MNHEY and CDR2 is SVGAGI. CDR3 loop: CASGQGRGYGYTF. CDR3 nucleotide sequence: TGTGCCAGCGGGCAGGGTCGAGGCTATGGCTACACCTTC.

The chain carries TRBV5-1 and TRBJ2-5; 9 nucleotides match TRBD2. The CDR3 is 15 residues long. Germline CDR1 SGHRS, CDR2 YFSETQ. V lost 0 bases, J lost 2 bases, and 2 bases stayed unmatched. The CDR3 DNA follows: TGCGCCAGCAGCTTGGTAGCGGGGGCTCAAGAGACCCAGTACTTC. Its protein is CASSLVAGAQETQYF.

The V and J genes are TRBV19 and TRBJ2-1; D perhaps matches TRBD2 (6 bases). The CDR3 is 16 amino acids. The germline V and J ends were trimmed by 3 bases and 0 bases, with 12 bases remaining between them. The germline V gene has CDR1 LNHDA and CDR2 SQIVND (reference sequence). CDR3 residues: CASSIGFGGSYNEQFF. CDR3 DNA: TGTGCCAGTAGTATTGGGTTCGGGGGCTCCTACAATGAGCAGTTCTTC.

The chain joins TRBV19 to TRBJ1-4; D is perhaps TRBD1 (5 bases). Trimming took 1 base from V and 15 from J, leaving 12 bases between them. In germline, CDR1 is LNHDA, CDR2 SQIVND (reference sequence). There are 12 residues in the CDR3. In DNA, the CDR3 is TGTGCCAGTAGTATAGCGAGGGGAGGAGTGTTTTTT. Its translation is CASSIARGGVFF.

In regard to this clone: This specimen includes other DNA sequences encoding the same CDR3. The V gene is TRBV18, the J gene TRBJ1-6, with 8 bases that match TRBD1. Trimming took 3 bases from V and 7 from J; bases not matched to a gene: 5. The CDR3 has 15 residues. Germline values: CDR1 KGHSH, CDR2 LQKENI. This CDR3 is CASSPGQGGNSPLHF. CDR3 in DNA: TGTGCCAGCTCACCCGGACAGGGCGGGAATTCACCCCTCCACTTT. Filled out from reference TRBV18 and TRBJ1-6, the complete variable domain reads NAGVMQNPRHLVRRRGQEARLRCSPMKGHSHVYWYRQLPEEGLKFMVYLQKENIIDESGMPKERFSAEFPKEGPSILRIQQVVRGDSAAYFCASSPGQGGNSPLHFGNGTRLTVT.

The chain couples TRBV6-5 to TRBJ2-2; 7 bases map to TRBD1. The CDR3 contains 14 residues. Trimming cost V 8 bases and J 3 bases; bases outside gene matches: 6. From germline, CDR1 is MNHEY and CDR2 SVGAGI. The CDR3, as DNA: TGTGCCAGCGACAGGGACAGATACACCGGGGAGCTGTTTTTT. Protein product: CASDRDRYTGELFF.

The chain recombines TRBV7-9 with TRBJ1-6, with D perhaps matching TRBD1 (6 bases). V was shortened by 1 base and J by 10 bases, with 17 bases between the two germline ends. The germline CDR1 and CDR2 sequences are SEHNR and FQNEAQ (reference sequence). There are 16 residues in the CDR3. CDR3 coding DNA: TGTGCCAGCAGCTTAGTCGAGGGCAGGGGTGGATCACCCCTCCACTTT. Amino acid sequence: CASSLVEGRGGSPLHF.

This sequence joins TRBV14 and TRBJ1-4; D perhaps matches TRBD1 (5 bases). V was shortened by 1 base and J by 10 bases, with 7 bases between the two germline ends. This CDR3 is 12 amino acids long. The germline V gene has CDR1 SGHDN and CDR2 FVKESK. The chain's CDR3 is CASSQGRGKLFF. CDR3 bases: TGTGCCAGCAGCCAAGGGAGGGGAAAACTGTTTTTT.

CDR3 region: CASSQDPVSLEAFF. The CDR3 coding sequence is TGTGCCAGCAGCCAAGATCCAGTTTCTCTTGAAGCTTTCTTT. The V call is TRBV3-1 (or the pseudogene TRBV3-2), the J call TRBJ1-1; D remains unclear. V lost 0 bases, J lost 7 bases, and 12 bases lay in between. The CDR3 sequence is 14 residues long. CDR1 LGHDT and CDR2 YNNKEL come from the germline V gene (reference sequence).

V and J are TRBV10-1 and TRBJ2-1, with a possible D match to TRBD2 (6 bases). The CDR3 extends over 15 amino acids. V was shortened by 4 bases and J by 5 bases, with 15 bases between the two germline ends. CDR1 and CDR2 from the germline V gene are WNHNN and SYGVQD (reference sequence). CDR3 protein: CASSVGLRTNNEQFF. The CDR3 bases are TGCGCCAGCAGTGTAGGACTACGCACTAACAATGAGCAGTTCTTC.

CDR3 protein: CASSDTQGNTEAFF. The CDR3 DNA reads as TGCGCCAGCAGTGATACCCAGGGAAACACTGAAGCTTTCTTT. The J gene is TRBJ1-1, the V gene TRBV10-2; weak D call: TRBD1 (5 bases). The germline gives CDR1 WSHSY, CDR2 SAAADI. V lost 3 bases, J lost 2 bases, and 10 bases lay in between. This CDR3 region has 14 residues.

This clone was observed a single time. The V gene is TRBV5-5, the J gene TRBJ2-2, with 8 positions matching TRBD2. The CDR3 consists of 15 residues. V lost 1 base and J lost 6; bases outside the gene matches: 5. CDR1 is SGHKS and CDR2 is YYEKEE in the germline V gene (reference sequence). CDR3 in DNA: TGTGCCAGCAGCTTGTTCGACGGGGGGGCCGGGGAGCTGTTTTTT. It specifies CASSLFDGGAGELFF.

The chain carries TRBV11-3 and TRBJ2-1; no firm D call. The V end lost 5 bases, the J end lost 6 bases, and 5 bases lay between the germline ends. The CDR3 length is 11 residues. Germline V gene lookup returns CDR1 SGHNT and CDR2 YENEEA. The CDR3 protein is CASSPRNEQFF. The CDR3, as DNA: TGTGCCAGCAGCCCGCGCAATGAGCAGTTCTTC. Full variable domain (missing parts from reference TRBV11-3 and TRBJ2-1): EAGVVQSPRYKIIEKKQPVAFWCNPISGHNTLYWYLQNLGQGPELLIRYENEEAVDDSQLPKDRFSAERLKGVDSTLKIQPAELGDSAVYLCASSPRNEQFFGPGTRLTVL.

CDR3 nucleotides: TGTGCCAGCAGTTTTCAGGGTCCTGCAACTAATGAAAAACTGTTTTTT. Its translation: CASSFQGPATNEKLFF. The V and J genes are TRBV27 and TRBJ1-4; tentative D call: TRBD1 (5 bases). V gave up 3 bases and J gave up 0 bases, with 11 bases separating them. Germline loops: CDR1 MNHEY, CDR2 SMNVEV (reference sequence). This CDR3 spans 16 amino acids.

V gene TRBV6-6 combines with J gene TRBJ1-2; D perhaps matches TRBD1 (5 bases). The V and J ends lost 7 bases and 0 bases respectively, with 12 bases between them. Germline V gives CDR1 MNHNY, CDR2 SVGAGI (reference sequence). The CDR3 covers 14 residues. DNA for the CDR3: TGTGCCAGCACCCCCAGGGAATCTAACTATGGCTACACCTTC. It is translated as CASTPRESNYGYTF.

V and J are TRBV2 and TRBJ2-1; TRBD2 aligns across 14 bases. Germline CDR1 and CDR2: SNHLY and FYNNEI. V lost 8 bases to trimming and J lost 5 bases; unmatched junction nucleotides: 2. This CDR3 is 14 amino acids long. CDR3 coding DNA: TGTGCCAGCCGACTAGCGGGGGGGAACAATGAGCAGTTCTTC. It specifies CASRLAGGNNEQFF.

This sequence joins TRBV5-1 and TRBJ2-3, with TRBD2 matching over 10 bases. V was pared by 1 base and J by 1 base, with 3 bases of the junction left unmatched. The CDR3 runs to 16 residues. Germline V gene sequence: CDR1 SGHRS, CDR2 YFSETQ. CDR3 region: CASSLTLAGGTDTQYF. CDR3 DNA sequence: TGCGCCAGCAGCTTGACTCTAGCGGGGGGCACAGATACGCAGTATTTT.

The DNA for the CDR3 is TGTGCCAGCAGTGAGACACTAGCGGCCCAAGAGACCCAGTACTTC. It encodes CASSETLAAQETQYF. This chain joins TRBV6-1 and TRBJ2-5, with 8 nucleotides matching TRBD2. The CDR3 is 15 residues long. The V and J ends lost 3 bases and 1 base, in that order; junction bases with no gene match: 4. Germline V gene sequence: CDR1 MNHNS, CDR2 SASEGT.

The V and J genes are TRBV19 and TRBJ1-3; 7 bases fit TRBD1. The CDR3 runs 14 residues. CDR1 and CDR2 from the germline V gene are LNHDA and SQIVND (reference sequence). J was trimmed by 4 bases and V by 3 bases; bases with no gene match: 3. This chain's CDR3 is CASSIGGQGNTIYF. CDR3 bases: TGTGCCAGTAGTATTGGGGGACAGGGAAACACCATATATTTT.

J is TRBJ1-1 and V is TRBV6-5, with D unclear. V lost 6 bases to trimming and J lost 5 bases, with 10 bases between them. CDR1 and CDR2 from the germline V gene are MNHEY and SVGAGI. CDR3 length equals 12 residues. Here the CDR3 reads CASSNSRTEAFF. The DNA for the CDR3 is TGTGCCAGCAGCAATTCACGGACTGAAGCTTTCTTT.

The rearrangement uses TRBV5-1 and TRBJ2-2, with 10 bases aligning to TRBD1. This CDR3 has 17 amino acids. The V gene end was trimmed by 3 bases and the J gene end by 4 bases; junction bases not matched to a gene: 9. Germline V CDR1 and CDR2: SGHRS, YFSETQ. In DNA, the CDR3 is TGCGCCAGCAGCTCAAGGGGACAGGGGCCTACCACCGGGGAGCTGTTTTTT. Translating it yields CASSSRGQGPTTGELFF.

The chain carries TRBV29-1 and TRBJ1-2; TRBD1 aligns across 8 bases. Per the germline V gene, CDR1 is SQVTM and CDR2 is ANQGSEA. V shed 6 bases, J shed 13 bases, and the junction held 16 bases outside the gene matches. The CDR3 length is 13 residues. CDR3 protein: CSVGSRTGQVSTF. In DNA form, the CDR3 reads TGCAGCGTAGGGTCCAGGACAGGGCAGGTCTCCACCTTC.

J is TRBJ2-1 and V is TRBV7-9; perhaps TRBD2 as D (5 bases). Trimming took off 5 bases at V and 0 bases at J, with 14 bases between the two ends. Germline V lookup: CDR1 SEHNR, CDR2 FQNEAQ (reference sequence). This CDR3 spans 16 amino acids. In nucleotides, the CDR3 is TGTGCCAGCAGCCTATGGACTGGCAGCTCCTACAATGAGCAGTTCTTC. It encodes CASSLWTGSSYNEQFF.

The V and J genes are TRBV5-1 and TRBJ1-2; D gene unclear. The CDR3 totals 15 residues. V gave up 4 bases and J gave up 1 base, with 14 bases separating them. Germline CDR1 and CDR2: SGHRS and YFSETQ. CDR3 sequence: CASSPEAVDNYGYTF. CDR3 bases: TGCGCCAGCAGCCCCGAGGCCGTGGATAACTATGGCTACACCTTC.

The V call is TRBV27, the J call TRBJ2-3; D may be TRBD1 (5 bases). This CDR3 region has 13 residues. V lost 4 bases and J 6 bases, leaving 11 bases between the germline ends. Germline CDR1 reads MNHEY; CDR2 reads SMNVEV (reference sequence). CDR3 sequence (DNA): TGTGCCAGCAGTTCAGGGCTAGGGGATACGCAGTATTTT. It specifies CASSSGLGDTQYF.

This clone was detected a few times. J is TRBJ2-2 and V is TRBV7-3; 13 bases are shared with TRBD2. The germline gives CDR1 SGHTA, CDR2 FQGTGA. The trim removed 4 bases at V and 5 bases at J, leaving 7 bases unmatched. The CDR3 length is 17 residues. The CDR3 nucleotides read TGTGCCAGCAGCTCTTCCGGGACTAGCGGGGCAACCGGGGAGCTGTTTTTT. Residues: CASSSSGTSGATGELFF.

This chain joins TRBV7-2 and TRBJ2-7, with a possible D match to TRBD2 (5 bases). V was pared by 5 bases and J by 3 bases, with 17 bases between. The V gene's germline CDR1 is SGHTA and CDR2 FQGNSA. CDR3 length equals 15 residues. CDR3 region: CASSPLGLAVYEQYF. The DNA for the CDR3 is TGTGCCAGCAGCCCATTGGGCCTAGCCGTCTACGAGCAGTACTTC.

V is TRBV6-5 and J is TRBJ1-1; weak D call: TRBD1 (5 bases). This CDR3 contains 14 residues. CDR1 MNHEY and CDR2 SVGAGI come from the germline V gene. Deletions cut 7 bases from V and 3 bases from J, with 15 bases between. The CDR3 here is CASIRRGGYTEAFF. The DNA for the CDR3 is TGTGCCAGCATCCGCCGGGGGGGATACACTGAAGCTTTCTTT.

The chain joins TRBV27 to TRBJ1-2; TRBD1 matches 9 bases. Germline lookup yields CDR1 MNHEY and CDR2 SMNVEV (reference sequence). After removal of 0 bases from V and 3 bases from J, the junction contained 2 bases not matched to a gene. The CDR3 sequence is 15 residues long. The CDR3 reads CASSLSRTGDYGYTF. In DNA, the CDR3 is TGTGCCAGCAGTTTATCAAGGACAGGGGACTATGGCTACACCTTC.

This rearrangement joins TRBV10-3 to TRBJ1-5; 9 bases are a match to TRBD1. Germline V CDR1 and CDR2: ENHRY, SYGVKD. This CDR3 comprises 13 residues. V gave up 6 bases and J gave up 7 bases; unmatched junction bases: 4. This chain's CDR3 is CAISTGGGQPQHF. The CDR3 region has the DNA TGTGCCATCAGCACAGGGGGCGGACAGCCCCAGCATTTT.

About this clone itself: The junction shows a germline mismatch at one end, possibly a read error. This CDR3 reads CASSLLGLSPDTQYF. The CDR3 nucleotides read TGTGCTAGCAGCCTACTAGGCCTCTCCCCAGATACGCAGTATTTT. V usage is TRBV7-7 and J usage is TRBJ2-3, with a weak D call TRBD2 (5 bases). The CDR3 covers 15 residues. Germline V gene data show CDR1 as SSHAT and CDR2 as FNYEAQ (reference sequence).

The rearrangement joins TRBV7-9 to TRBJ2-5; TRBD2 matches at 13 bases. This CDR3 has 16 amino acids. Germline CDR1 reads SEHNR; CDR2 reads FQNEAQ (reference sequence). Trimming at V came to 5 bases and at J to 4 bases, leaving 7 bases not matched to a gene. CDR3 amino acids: CASSASLAGGPETQYF. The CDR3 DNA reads TGTGCCAGCAGCGCCTCACTAGCGGGGGGGCCAGAGACCCAGTACTTC. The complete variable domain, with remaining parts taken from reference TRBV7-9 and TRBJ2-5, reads DTGVSQNPRHKITKRGQNVTFRCDPISEHNRLYWYRQTLGQGPEFLTYFQNEAQLEKSRLLSDRFSAERPKGSFSTLEIQRTEQGDSAMYLCASSASLAGGPETQYFGPGTRLLVL.